The 17 T cell receptor beta chains below all came from one sample that was sequenced in a study of blood T cell repertoires in COVID-19. The data were produced by immunoSEQ multiplex PCR, yet TCRdb's version contains in-frame clones alone and is incomplete. Of about 100,000 clones listed, approximately 90% were seen once; the top ten hold approximately 2.2%. The sample taken for sequencing was peripheral blood. All receptors come from a man aged 45-60 years with active COVID-19.

The chain combines TRBV7-2 with TRBJ2-1; 8 nucleotides agree with TRBD1. The CDR3 extends over 15 amino acids. Germline lookup yields CDR1 SGHTA and CDR2 FQGNSA. J gave up 9 bases and V 1 base, and 8 bases lay outside the gene matches. Here the CDR3 DNA reads TGTGCCAGCAGCTTAGTGGCGACAGGGGCCACTGAGCAGTTCTTC. This sequence encodes CASSLVATGATEQFF.

The chain links TRBV11-3 to TRBJ2-5, with 8 bases that match TRBD1. CDR3 length: 16 residues. Germline CDR1 and CDR2: SGHNT and YENEEA. J was trimmed by 1 base and V by 1 base; bases with no gene match: 5. CDR3 residues: CASSLGGQVLQETQYF. CDR3 bases: TGTGCCAGCAGCTTAGGGGGACAGGTCCTCCAAGAGACCCAGTACTTC.

The chain couples TRBV27 to TRBJ1-2, with TRBD1 matching 7 bases. The CDR3 has 13 residues. Germline V lookup: CDR1 MNHEY, CDR2 SMNVEV (reference sequence). Trimming at V came to 5 bases and at J to 6 bases, leaving 6 bases not matched to a gene. CDR3 residues: CASSNRQGDGYTF. The CDR3 DNA reads TGTGCCAGCAGTAATAGACAGGGAGATGGCTACACCTTC.

This clone was found once. The rearrangement uses TRBV11-3 and TRBJ2-2, with D possibly TRBD2 on 5 matching bases. Germline assignment: CDR1 SGHNT and CDR2 YENEEA. This CDR3 contains 14 residues. Trimming took 1 base from V and 5 from J, leaving 8 bases between them. The CDR3: CASSLGPGTGELFF. CDR3 nucleotide sequence: TGTGCCAGCAGCTTAGGGCCGGGGACCGGGGAGCTGTTTTTT.

The chain employs TRBV5-6 and TRBJ2-1; possibly TRBD1 for D (6 bases). The CDR3 covers 12 residues. CDR1 is SGHDT and CDR2 is YYEEEE in the germline V gene. Trimming took off 3 bases at V and 9 bases at J, with 10 bases between the two ends. The CDR3 region is CASSSGHREQFF. CDR3 nucleotide sequence: TGTGCCAGCAGCTCGGGACATCGTGAGCAGTTCTTC.

The V gene is TRBV5-1, the J gene TRBJ1-3, with no clear D. This CDR3 contains 15 residues. Germline V gene data show CDR1 as SGHRS and CDR2 as YFSETQ. V lost 2 bases and J 0 bases, leaving 9 bases between the germline ends. DNA for the CDR3: TGCGCCAGCAGCTTAACGAGTGGCTCTGGAAACACCATATATTTT. Translating it yields CASSLTSGSGNTIYF.

The genes are TRBV5-1 and TRBJ2-1; D call uncertain. The CDR3 length is 13 residues. Deletions cut 1 base from V and 8 bases from J, with 10 bases between. The germline V gene has CDR1 SGHRS and CDR2 YFSETQ. The CDR3 loop reads CASSLTLSYEQFF. For the CDR3, the DNA is TGCGCCAGCAGCTTGACCCTATCCTATGAGCAGTTCTTC.

The rearrangement uses TRBV10-3 and TRBJ2-1; TRBD1 agrees at 7 bases. Germline CDR1 and CDR2: ENHRY and SYGVKD. Trimming at V came to 5 bases and at J to 1 base, leaving 8 bases not matched to a gene. This CDR3 has 16 amino acids. CDR3 nucleotides: TGTGCCATCAGTATGGGACAGACAGGGTCCTACAATGAGCAGTTCTTC. Translating gives CAISMGQTGSYNEQFF.

This sequence joins TRBV6-5 and TRBJ2-2; D possibly corresponds to TRBD1 (5 bases). This CDR3 is built from 15 residues. Germline V lookup: CDR1 MNHEY, CDR2 SVGAGI. V was shortened by 6 bases and J by 0 bases, with 11 bases between the two germline ends. CDR3 protein: CASRTTAANTGELFF. CDR3 in DNA: TGTGCCAGCAGAACGACAGCCGCGAACACCGGGGAGCTGTTTTTT.

The J gene is TRBJ2-1, the V gene TRBV6-2 or TRBV6-3, with 12 bases aligning to TRBD2. Germline assignment: CDR1 MNHEY and CDR2 SVGEGT. V lost 5 bases, J lost 7 bases, and 3 bases stayed unmatched. The CDR3 spans 14 residues. Here the CDR3 DNA reads TGTGCCAGCAGTCGCCTAGCGGGGGGGAATGAGCAGTTCTTC. Protein: CASSRLAGGNEQFF.

The rearrangement links TRBV6-5 to TRBJ2-1, with 8 bases fitting TRBD1. CDR3 length equals 14 residues. The V and J ends lost 6 bases and 2 bases, in that order; junction bases with no gene match: 3. The germline gives CDR1 MNHEY, CDR2 SVGAGI. CDR3 bases: TGTGCCAGCAGGCAACAGGGGGCCTACAATGAGCAGTTCTTC. Protein: CASRQQGAYNEQFF.

The rearrangement joins TRBV6-1 to TRBJ1-6, with 9 bases fitting TRBD1. This CDR3 comprises 15 residues. Losses at the gene ends were 3 bases for V and 7 bases for J; bases not matched to a gene: 4. From germline, CDR1 is MNHNS and CDR2 SASEGT. The DNA of the CDR3 is TGTGCCAGCAGTGAGGACAGGGGCGGGAATTCACCCCTCCACTTT. It yields the protein CASSEDRGGNSPLHF.

The chain recombines TRBV5-1 with TRBJ1-1, with 8 positions matching TRBD1. V shed 6 bases and J 4 bases; nucleotides not matched to a gene: 5. This CDR3 region has 13 residues. CDR1 is SGHRS, CDR2 YFSETQ, per germline. CDR3 bases: TGCGCCAGCAAAGATACAGGGGGCACTGAAGCTTTCTTT. Its protein product is CASKDTGGTEAFF.

The chain uses TRBV11-2 and TRBJ2-6; 8 bases align to TRBD1. The CDR3 contains 16 residues. In germline, CDR1 is SGHAT, CDR2 FQNNGV. The V gene end was trimmed by 5 bases and the J gene end by 3 bases; junction bases not matched to a gene: 6. DNA for the CDR3: TGTGCCAGCAGCGTCGCCGGGACAGGTGGGGCCAACGTCCTGACTTTC. It is translated as CASSVAGTGGANVLTF.

V usage is TRBV5-4 and J usage is TRBJ2-1, with 7 bases lining up with TRBD1. V dropped 0 bases and J dropped 0; count of bases not matched to a gene: 9. This CDR3 is built from 18 residues. Germline CDR1 and CDR2: SGHNT and YYREEE (reference sequence). CDR3 sequence reads: CASSLGGPTGPSYNEQFF. The CDR3 nucleotides are TGTGCCAGCAGCTTGGGGGGCCCGACAGGGCCCTCCTACAATGAGCAGTTCTTC.

V and J are TRBV11-2 and TRBJ2-3, with TRBD2 matching over 9 bases. The CDR3 totals 15 residues. V shed 4 bases and J 4 bases; nucleotides not matched to a gene: 6. Germline V lookup: CDR1 SGHAT, CDR2 FQNNGV. CDR3 nucleotides: TGTGCCAGCAGCTCTCAAGCGGGAGGTGCAGATACGCAGTATTTT. Translation: CASSSQAGGADTQYF.

This chain connects TRBV2 to TRBJ2-1; D not resolved. The germline CDR1 and CDR2 sequences are SNHLY and FYNNEI. Between the trimmed V and J ends, which lost 6 bases and 8 bases, there was a span of 11 bases. The CDR3 contains 12 residues. The DNA of the CDR3 is TGTGCCAGCAGGGGTAGCAGTCATGAGCAGTTCTTC. This encodes CASRGSSHEQFF. The full variable domain, its missing parts supplied by reference TRBV2 and TRBJ2-1, is EPEVTQTPSHQVTQMGQEVILRCVPISNHLYFYWYRQILGQKVEFLVSFYNNEISEKSEIFDDQFSVERPDGSNFTLKIRSTKLEDSAMYFCASRGSSHEQFFGPGTRLTVL.